Listed below are T cell receptor beta chains from one sample, sequenced in a study of Graves' ophthalmopathy and Graves' hyperthyroidism. TCRdb analysed the multiplex PCR reads with MiXCR anew, one entry per CDR3 protein. This sample has 150,000 or so distinct CDR3 sequences, with 35% to 50% found just once. Sequenced input: peripheral blood. The receptors originated from a man aged 25-45 years with Graves' ophthalmopathy. CDR3s include the opening cysteine and the closing phenylalanine or tryptophan. Fields, in order: V gene, CDR3 protein.

TRBV6-2/TRBV6-3 | CASSGGLAGEQYF
TRBV4-1 | CASSQPNWNTEAFF
TRBV24-1 | CATSGEVQETQYF
TRBV7-8 | CASSLARDWRQETQYF
TRBV19 | CASGPKIGVAGANVLTF
TRBV7-2 | CASSAGQGGGNTIYF
TRBV6-1 | CASSEFMGNQPQHF
TRBV6-1 | CASARQGYEQYF
TRBV28 | CASSLPRLVAFF
TRBV6-5 | CASSYSLQLGNTIYF
TRBV4-1 | CASSQEAQAGSYEQYF
TRBV6-1 | CASSGYGTDSHSSYEQYF
TRBV12-3/TRBV12-4 | CASSTGDYEQYF
TRBV6-1 | CASSEALRREQYF
TRBV24-1 | CATSDSGGGNTIYF
TRBV28 | CASSSRAHGYTF
TRBV14 | CASSQRLTGELFF
TRBV20-1 | CSASGMAQETQYF
TRBV28 | CASSGAVNNSPLHF
TRBV12-3/TRBV12-4 | CASSGLTGGLQPQHF
TRBV19 | CASSPRTLTPYEQYF
TRBV6-5 | CASSYGGLANTEAFF
TRBV12-3/TRBV12-4 | CASSRTALNTEAFF
TRBV20-1 | CSGLGHQETQYF
TRBV12-3/TRBV12-4 | CASSLVTGWETQYF
TRBV28 | CASSQLRTSGIYEQYF
TRBV28 | CASSPGLTGFQETQYF
TRBV12-3/TRBV12-4 | CASRYGSVRYEQYF
TRBV6-1 | CASNLLPLDTGELFF
TRBV28 | CASSLNRGYTF
TRBV28 | CASSLTTLREKLFF
TRBV12-3/TRBV12-4 | CASSFQGPQETQYF
TRBV27 | CASSWQGHSNQPQHF
TRBV19 | CASGGGMGANVLTF
TRBV19 | CASSTEPFNTEAFF
TRBV28 | CASSRGGDYNSPLHF
TRBV28 | CASGGRSPSYEQYF
TRBV7-8 | CASSPLTVMSNSPLHF
TRBV5-1 | CASSLAGNLETQYF
TRBV25-1 | CASTLDGGGYTF
TRBV28 | CASSFGVLSNQPQHF
TRBV6-2/TRBV6-3 | CASSYVVETQYF
TRBV28 | CASRPGQTSTGELFF
TRBV6-2/TRBV6-3 | CASSTLTGEATEAFF
TRBV5-1 | CASSARVNTEAFF